This TCR beta chain was captured in a study of blood T cell repertoires in COVID-19. Study overall: Acute-phase and convalescent COVID-19 samples originated in the United States, Italy and Spain. PBMCs, B-cell-depleted T cells, or T cells were the source of the cDNA or gDNA that made up the material.

Assay: immunoSEQ multiplex PCR; the TCRdb copy retains only in-frame clones and omits some. The sample records tens of thousands of clones, roughly 90% being singletons. CDR1 MDHEN and CDR2 SYDVKM come from the germline V gene. V shed 2 bases, J shed 6 bases, and the junction held 0 bases outside the gene matches. This CDR3 spans 13 amino acids. The origin of this receptor is a human donor in a cohort sampled during active COVID-19. The chain carries TRBV28 and TRBJ2-7; 11 nucleotides line up with TRBD2. The sample was peripheral blood. CDR3 DNA: TGTGCCAGCAGTTTACTAGCGGGAGGCGAGCAGTACTTC. Translation gives CASSLLAGGEQYF.